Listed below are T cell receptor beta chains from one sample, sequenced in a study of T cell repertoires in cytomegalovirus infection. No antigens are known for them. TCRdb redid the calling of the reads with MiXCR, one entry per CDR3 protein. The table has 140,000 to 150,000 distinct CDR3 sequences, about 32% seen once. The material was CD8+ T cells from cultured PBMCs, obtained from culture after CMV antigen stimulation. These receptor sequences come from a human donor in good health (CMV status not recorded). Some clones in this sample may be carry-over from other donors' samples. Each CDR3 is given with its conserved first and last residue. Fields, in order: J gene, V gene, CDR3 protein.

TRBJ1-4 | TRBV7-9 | CASTFQRPTNEKLFF
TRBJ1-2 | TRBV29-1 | CSVLPGGIYGYTF
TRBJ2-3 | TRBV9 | CASSASLAGGIDTQYF
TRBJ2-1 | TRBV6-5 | CASSYAAGGEQFF
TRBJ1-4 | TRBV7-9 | CASSRTVTTNEKLFF
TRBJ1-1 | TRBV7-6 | CASSSPTGMNTEAFF
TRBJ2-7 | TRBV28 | CASSFRGPTDYEQYF
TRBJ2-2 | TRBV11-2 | CASTASSDGGELFF
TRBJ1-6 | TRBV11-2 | CASSTSGVSYNSPLHF
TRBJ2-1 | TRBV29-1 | CSAESDEQFF
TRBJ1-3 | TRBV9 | CASSVGLETGNTIYF
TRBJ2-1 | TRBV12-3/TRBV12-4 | CASSFRAGRAYNEQFF
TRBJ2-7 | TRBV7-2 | CASSLEPGEQYF
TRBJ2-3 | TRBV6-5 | CASAAAEDTQYF
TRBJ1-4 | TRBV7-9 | CASSLTQGKLFF
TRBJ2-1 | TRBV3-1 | CASSPWEGAFNEQFF
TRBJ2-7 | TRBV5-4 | CASSPYRGYEQYF
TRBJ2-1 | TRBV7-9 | CASSPDRGKNEQFF
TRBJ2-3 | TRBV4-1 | CASSQDASGVTDTQYF
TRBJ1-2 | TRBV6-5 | CASSYSGTSALGYTF
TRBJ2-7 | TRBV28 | CASSYRVYEQYF
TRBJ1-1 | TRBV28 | CASSLSLQGGTEAFF
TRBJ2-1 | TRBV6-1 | CASSPPPWGNEQFF
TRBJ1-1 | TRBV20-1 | CSARDLFGAFF
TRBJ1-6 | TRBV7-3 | CASSLQGDGNSPLHF
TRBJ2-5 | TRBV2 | CASRLPGLAGRIETQYF
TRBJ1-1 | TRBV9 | CASSVGLSTEAFF
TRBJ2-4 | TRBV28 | CASSFLVESAKNIQYF
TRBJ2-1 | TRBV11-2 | CASSLVVPNEQFF
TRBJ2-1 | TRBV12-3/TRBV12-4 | CASSLEGGYPPNEQFF
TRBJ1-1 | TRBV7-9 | CASSLLSEGNTEAFF
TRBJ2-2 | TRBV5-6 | CASSLLRDRVSPGELFF
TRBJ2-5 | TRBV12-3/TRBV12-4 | CASSLVEETQYF
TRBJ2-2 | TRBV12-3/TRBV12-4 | CASRFTGGSGELFF
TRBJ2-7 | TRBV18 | CASSAPGQGAYEQYF
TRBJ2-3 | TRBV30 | CAWSVRGGSQYF
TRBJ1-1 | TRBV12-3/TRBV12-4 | CASSGSGVWMNTEAFF
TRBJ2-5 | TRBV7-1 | CASSSPLGAGETQYF
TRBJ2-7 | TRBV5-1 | CASSWLVGLPYEQYF
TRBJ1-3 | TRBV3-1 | CASSQGQGTGNTIYF
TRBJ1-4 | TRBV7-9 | CASSSYSQNEKLFF
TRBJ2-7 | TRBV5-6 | CASSEIGDPYEQYF
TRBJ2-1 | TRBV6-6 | CASSSFRVLSSNEQFF
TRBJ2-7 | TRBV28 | CASSPGVEVQYF
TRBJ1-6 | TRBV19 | CASSPTGSNSPLHF
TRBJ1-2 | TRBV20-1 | CSARGRTANDYGYTF
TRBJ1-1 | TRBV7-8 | CASSSAAGKFTEAFF
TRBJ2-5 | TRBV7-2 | CASSLGLAGQETQYF
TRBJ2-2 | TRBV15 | CATSRDRGWTGELFF
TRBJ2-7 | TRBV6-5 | CASRAGTGASYEQYF
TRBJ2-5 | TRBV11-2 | CASSPPGGTPQYF
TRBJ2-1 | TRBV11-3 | CASSLDMRYYNEQFF
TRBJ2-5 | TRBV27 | CASSLTLQETQYF
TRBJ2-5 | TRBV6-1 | CASSEALGTAYQETQYF